These 14 T cell receptor beta chains were all obtained from the same sample, sequenced in a study of cytomegalovirus exposure and HLA in healthy donors. Profiling relied on immunoSEQ multiplex PCR, and the TCRdb table lists in-frame clones only, not all of them. The sample records 150,000 to 200,000 clones, 86% being singletons. Sequenced material: PBMCs. These receptor sequences come from a woman in her late teens or twenties in good health and CMV-seronegative.

The chain has TRBV7-9 and TRBJ2-4; no clear D. The ends were cut back, 4 bases at V and 6 bases at J, with 16 bases in the middle. The length of the CDR3 is 15 residues. Germline CDR1 reads SEHNR; CDR2 reads FQNEAQ (reference sequence). The CDR3 loop is CASSSIAPPINIQYF. The CDR3 coding sequence is TGTGCCAGCAGCTCGATAGCCCCTCCGATAAACATTCAGTACTTC.

The V gene is TRBV5-1, the J gene TRBJ2-2; tentative D call: TRBD1 (7 bases). Trimming left V 1 base short and J 4 bases short, with 17 bases between. The germline gives CDR1 SGHRS, CDR2 YFSETQ. The CDR3 is 17 amino acids. CDR3 region: CASSLTATGRTTGELFF. CDR3 nucleotide sequence: TGCGCCAGCAGCTTGACGGCGACAGGGAGGACCACCGGGGAGCTGTTTTTT.

V usage is TRBV6-5 and J usage is TRBJ2-2; 9 bases line up with TRBD1. The ends lost 8 bases at V and 3 bases at J; junction bases unmatched: 4. CDR1 is MNHEY and CDR2 is SVGAGI in the germline V gene. The CDR3 covers 14 residues. The CDR3 region has the DNA TGTGCCAGCCGGCGGACAGGGGACACCGGGGAGCTGTTTTTT. This sequence encodes CASRRTGDTGELFF.

The chain employs TRBV27 and TRBJ1-6; a possible D gene is TRBD1 (6 bases). Germline values: CDR1 MNHEY, CDR2 SMNVEV (reference sequence). The CDR3 has 15 amino acids. V was clipped by 4 bases and J by 8 bases, with 15 bases between them. The CDR3 loop reads CASSSTGSHHSPLHF. In DNA, the CDR3 is TGTGCCAGCAGTTCCACAGGGTCCCATCATTCACCCCTCCACTTT.

V is TRBV6-5 and J is TRBJ2-7; the D gene is possibly TRBD2 (6 bases). CDR3 length equals 12 residues. V was shortened by 10 bases and J by 2 bases, with 12 bases between the two germline ends. Germline V gene sequence: CDR1 MNHEY, CDR2 SVGAGI. DNA for the CDR3: TGTGCCACTTACGGGGGTACCTACGAGCAGTACTTC. Its protein is CATYGGTYEQYF.

The genes are TRBV7-8 and TRBJ1-3; 7 nucleotides line up with TRBD1. The CDR3 length is 13 residues. The V gene's germline CDR1 is SGHVS and CDR2 FQNEAQ. V shed 5 bases, J shed 4 bases, and the junction held 2 bases outside the gene matches. The DNA for the CDR3 is TGTGCCAGCAGCCCGGACAGGGGAAACACCATATATTTT. As protein: CASSPDRGNTIYF.

The V gene is TRBV6-1, the J gene TRBJ1-1; 7 nucleotides match TRBD1. Germline CDR1 MNHNS, CDR2 SASEGT. The CDR3 totals 15 residues. The ends lost 6 bases at V and 11 bases at J; junction bases unmatched: 18. Here the CDR3 DNA reads TGTGCCAGCAGGGCCCGCGCGTACGACAGGGTACGGGCTTTCTTT. It is translated as CASRARAYDRVRAFF.

The chain is built from TRBV7-9 and TRBJ2-7; 7 positions agree with TRBD1. With 5 bases clipped from V and 2 bases from J, the junction kept 12 bases outside the gene matches. CDR1 is SEHNR, CDR2 FQNEAQ, per germline (reference sequence). There are 16 residues in the CDR3. The CDR3 DNA is TGTGCCAGCAGCCCTAAAGAGGGGGACAGTCCCTACGAGCAGTACTTC. Translation gives CASSPKEGDSPYEQYF.

This chain uses TRBV5-1 with TRBJ1-2; TRBD1 matches at 8 bases. J was trimmed by 4 bases and V by 4 bases; bases with no gene match: 6. The CDR3 loop spans 14 amino acids. Germline V gene data show CDR1 as SGHRS and CDR2 as YFSETQ. This CDR3 is CASSMGQEVYGYTF. DNA of the CDR3: TGCGCCAGCAGCATGGGACAGGAAGTCTATGGCTACACCTTC.

CDR3 in amino acids: CASSLGLGLDTDNEQFF. CDR3 DNA sequence: TGCGCCAGCAGCTTGGGATTGGGTCTAGATACCGACAATGAGCAGTTCTTC. The rearrangement uses TRBV5-1 and TRBJ2-1; no clear D gene. Trimming removed 0 bases from V and 5 bases from J, with 18 bases in between. This CDR3 has 17 residues. The V gene's germline CDR1 is SGHRS and CDR2 YFSETQ.

This rearrangement joins TRBV6-5 to TRBJ2-5; 11 nucleotides align to TRBD1. Germline V gives CDR1 MNHEY, CDR2 SVGAGI. The trim removed 5 bases at V and 1 base at J, leaving 3 bases unmatched. CDR3 length: 15 residues. The CDR3 region is CASSPGQGAQETQYF. The CDR3 region has the DNA TGTGCCAGCAGTCCCGGACAGGGGGCCCAAGAGACCCAGTACTTC.

The chain employs TRBV4-3 and TRBJ2-7; 7 bases map to TRBD1. The J segment lost 2 bases and the V segment lost 0 bases, leaving 4 bases of the junction unmatched. The CDR3 runs 15 residues. CDR1 is LGHNA, CDR2 YSLEER, per germline. The CDR3 is CASSQERGGPYEQYF. CDR3 in DNA: TGCGCCAGCAGCCAAGAGAGAGGGGGCCCCTACGAGCAGTACTTC.

This clone is a singleton in its sample. This chain joins TRBV12-5 and TRBJ2-7; D possibly corresponds to TRBD1 (5 bases). The V gene lost 4 bases and the J gene lost 3 bases, with 22 bases spanning the gap. Germline CDR1 reads LGHNT; CDR2 reads FRNRAP. The CDR3 runs 17 residues. In DNA form, the CDR3 reads TGTGCTAGTGGTTCCACCACCTCGGACAAGTTTCTCTACGAGCAGTACTTC. Translation: CASGSTTSDKFLYEQYF.

V gene TRBV9 combines with J gene TRBJ1-2; weak D call: TRBD1 (5 bases). The CDR3 spans 14 residues. Germline lookup yields CDR1 SGDLS and CDR2 YYNGEE. Deletions cut 3 bases from V and 6 bases from J, with 15 bases between. In DNA, the CDR3 is TGTGCCAGCAGCGGGGACTCCTCCCGTGATGGCTACACCTTC. The encoded protein is CASSGDSSRDGYTF.